This T cell receptor beta chain was captured by sequencing in a study of shared clonotypes between healthy human individuals (dated by TCRdb to about 2020). About the study as a whole: The cohort comprised a couple of women and a few men aged 18 to 49 years. Leukapheresis yielded between about 0.94 and 9.5 billion PBMCs per donor. Libraries were prepared and TCR repertoires were sequenced by different laboratories using diverse techniques, in order to increase sequencing depth and limit assay-specific biases. For each donor, three plates each were used for CD4 naive and CD4 memory, two plates were used for CD8 naive, and one plate was used for CD8 memory. The study deeply sequenced blood TCR repertoires of roughly five healthy adults to estimate repertoire size and the extent of clonotype sharing between individuals.

For the CD8 naive samples, CD45RO-negative cells were positively selected for CCR7, yielding a CD45RA+CCR7+ population from which TemRA cells were excluded. The donors were healthy, HIV-negative adults who had no recently reported acute infections or vaccinations. Every donor was a Caucasian adult residing in Nashville, Tennessee, USA. Blood was collected by leukapheresis, and PBMCs were isolated by Ficoll-Histopaque density gradient centrifugation and then cryopreserved in liquid nitrogen vapor phase. Analytical flow cytometry was used to check the purity and quantity of every magnetically sorted T cell population. From each sorted fraction, genomic DNA was isolated and quantified by UV absorbance on a Nanodrop 2000c. Using the deep immunoSEQ assay, multiplex PCR amplified TCR CDR3 regions from genomic DNA. Extracted genomic DNA from each cell subset was spread evenly across all wells of several immunoSEQ 96-well plates, with each plate serving as a replicate. For sorted subsets, roughly 200 ng of genomic DNA, equivalent to 30,000 or so T cell genomes, went into each replicate PCR. Purified libraries were quantified with a Qubit 3.0 fluorometer, sized on a Bioanalyzer 2100, and re-quantified with the KAPA Library Quantification kit. Every immunoSEQ 96-well plate was sequenced on a separate single-read 150-cycle Illumina NextSeq 550 flow cell. As for the original processing: The immunoSEQ output contained only junctional sequences without quality scores, so filtering could not match that applied to full-length reads. Sequences were annotated with PyIR, a Python wrapper for IgBLAST v1.9, and V/J genes and CDR3 were assigned using IMGT germline references. Any read was removed if the V/J assignment was weak (E-value above 1e-6), the CDR3 was missing, or the read contained stop codons, out-of-frame junctions, or ambiguous translated residues. V3J clonotypes were defined by identical inferred V gene, J gene, and CDR3 amino acid sequence. Percentage overlap between repertoires was computed as shared unique clonotypes divided by the size of the smaller repertoire. RTK rarefaction, the Chao1 estimator, and Recon v2.1 estimates of unobserved clonotypes were used to assess repertoire richness. For all TCRbeta clonotypes obtained by the gDNA method from a handful of donors, generation probabilities were computed with OLGA. The table was pulled from immuneACCESS by TCRdb, which kept in-frame rearrangements only. Such tables lose some clones; where checked, under half of the loss comes from unresolved V genes, and the rest has no known cause. V, J and clone size were drawn from that table, and D and trimming were deduced from the DNA. This sample has some 2.1 million clones in its table, and approximately 94% of those were observed once. The top ten clones comprise 1.1% of the sample.

General findings and caveats noted by the study authors: The small number of donors limited the genetic and exposure-history diversity represented. Higher generation probabilities were observed for clonotypes shared by all four sorted-subset donors than for non-shared clonotypes. Even with the large sequencing depth, rarefaction of the sorted-subset datasets indicated that sequencing was incomplete. Based on pairwise subsampling, the degree of clonotype sharing among donors was expected to be affected by sequencing depth. Larger estimated clonotype richness was generally found for naive subsets than for memory subsets. Sharing across a few donors was observed for roughly 5% of naive CD4, less than 4% of naive CD8, over 2% of memory CD4, and about 0.4% of memory CD8 clonotypes. Sampling was limited to blood, and TCR repertoires in tissue likely differ from TCR repertoires in blood.

This clone has just one count. Its antigen is currently not known. No quality values exist for individual bases; no much larger clone is one base distant. Counted from cysteine to phenylalanine, this CDR3 has 14 amino acids. Only the CDR3 part of the read is kept: 42 bases, read in frame from the first base. At the junction V is shortened by 2 bases and J by 3 bases, with 10 bases in between. CDR1 and CDR2 are read off the germline V gene as LGHNA and YSLEER. The sequenced sample was naive CD8+ T cells sorted from blood. What this sample's cell subset or site label stands for: CD45RA+CCR7+. This receptor was identified in a young man in good health. The sequence is built from TRBV4-3 and TRBJ1-1, with TRBD1 perhaps the D gene, on 5 matching bases. The CDR3 reads CASSQNGGDTEAFF. Here is the DNA: TGCGCCAGCAGCCAAAATGGGGGGGACACTGAAGCTTTCTTT.